Below, 5 T cell receptor beta chains from the same sample are listed, as sequenced in a study of tumor-infiltrating lymphocytes in localized non-small cell lung cancer. TCRdb's copy holds only in-frame clones and misses some; the assay was immunoSEQ multiplex PCR. This table holds 10,000 to 15,000 clones, around 80% found once. Sequencing input: lung tumor tissue. The receptors here all came from a human donor with non-small cell lung cancer.

A few counts support this clone. The gene calls are TRBV6-5 and TRBJ2-3, with D possibly matching TRBD1 (5 bases). Trimming stripped 10 bases from V and 2 bases from J, with 19 bases between. Germline loops: CDR1 MNHEY, CDR2 SVGAGI. CDR3 length: 15 amino acids. The CDR3 nucleotides read TGTGCCACCCGAGGCCAGGGCCGAAACACAGATACGCAGTATTTT. This gives the protein CATRGQGRNTDTQYF.

CDR3 sequence reads: CASSQDRGTALREKLFF. As DNA, the CDR3 is TGCGCCAGCAGCCAAGATCGCGGGACAGCCCTTCGGGAAAAACTGTTTTTT. The V call is TRBV4-3, the J call TRBJ1-4; 7 bases align to TRBD1. Trimming cost V 0 bases and J 8 bases; bases outside gene matches: 12. The length of the CDR3 is 17 residues. Germline loops: CDR1 LGHNA, CDR2 YSLEER.

The chain employs TRBV7-2 and TRBJ1-2; weak D call: TRBD1 (6 bases). The CDR3 has 14 amino acids. In germline, CDR1 is SGHTA, CDR2 FQGNSA. The V end lost 4 bases, the J end lost 0 bases, and 9 bases lay between the germline ends. CDR3 in DNA: TGTGCCAGCAGCTCTAGGACAGCTAACTATGGCTACACCTTC. Its protein product is CASSSRTANYGYTF.

This rearrangement joins TRBV18 to TRBJ1-1, with D unclear. The CDR3 covers 14 residues. Germline loops: CDR1 KGHSH, CDR2 LQKENI. V lost 2 bases to trimming and J lost 1 base, with 8 bases between them. Here the CDR3 reads CASSPVTRNTEAFF. The CDR3 nucleotides read TGTGCCAGCTCACCAGTCACAAGGAACACTGAAGCTTTCTTT. Looking up the rest from reference TRBV18 and TRBJ1-1 gives the full variable domain: NAGVMQNPRHLVRRRGQEARLRCSPMKGHSHVYWYRQLPEEGLKFMVYLQKENIIDESGMPKERFSAEFPKEGPSILRIQQVVRGDSAAYFCASSPVTRNTEAFFGQGTRLTVV.

V usage is TRBV19 and J usage is TRBJ1-1; D unresolved. The ends were cut back, 0 bases at V and 5 bases at J, with 4 bases in the middle. Looked up from germline, CDR1 is LNHDA and CDR2 is SQIVND (reference sequence). The CDR3 is made up of 12 amino acids. DNA for the CDR3: TGTGCCAGTAGTATAGACCGGACTGAAGCTTTCTTT. This encodes CASSIDRTEAFF.